This entry describes one TCR beta chain. Its antigen remains unknown. The PCR used 60 Vbeta and 13 Jbeta primers. The protocol was immunoSEQ multiplex PCR, while the TCRdb copy is restricted to in-frame clones and leaves out a portion. Of around 140,000 clones detected, about three fifths appear once; the ten largest clones hold around 1.8%. This CDR3 has 14 residues. Trimming took off 1 base at V and 6 bases at J, with 11 bases between the two ends. Germline values: CDR1 SGHRS, CDR2 YFSETQ. The data derive from a study of cytomegalovirus exposure and HLA in healthy donors. Regarding the study as a whole: Fewer N-insertions (relative to the approximately 670-donor mean) were reportedly seen in an Asian-associated ancestry cluster in a later analysis. Donors were assumed by presence/absence analyses to have roughly uniform sequencing depth.

The source of this sequence is a male donor in good health and CMV-seronegative. Sequenced sample: PBMCs. This chain links TRBV5-1 with TRBJ2-1; D is perhaps TRBD2 (6 bases). The chain's CDR3 is CASSLMEGSNEQFF. CDR3 nucleotide sequence: TGCGCCAGCAGCTTGATGGAGGGGAGCAATGAGCAGTTCTTC.